The clone carrying this TCR beta chain was counted ten times or more. The V gene's germline CDR1 is SGHDN and CDR2 FVKESK. The CDR3 length is 14 residues. V lost 1 base to trimming and J lost 7 bases; unmatched junction nucleotides: 6. A single record per CDR3 protein comes from TCRdb applying MiXCR to the 5' RACE reads. The sample comprises around 510,000 distinct CDR3 sequences, 20% to 25% of which are singletons, and approximately 8% rests with the top ten. This entry is derived from a study of T-cell memory formation after mild COVID-19. The TCR originated in an adult woman who had mild COVID-19 (a few samples of this study predate the infection). Cell type and time point are not known. The sample taken for sequencing was PBMCs or a T cell subset sorted from them (not recorded which). The chain has TRBV14 and TRBJ1-2; 7 nucleotides agree with TRBD1. The CDR3 region has the DNA TGTGCCAGCAGCCAAGCAAGACAGGGCGGTGGCTACACCTTC. Protein product: CASSQARQGGGYTF. The full variable domain, with the rest looked up from reference TRBV14 and TRBJ1-2, is EAGVTQFPSHSVIEKGQTVTLRCDPISGHDNLYWYRRVMGKEIKFLLHFVKESKQDESGMPNNRFLAERTGGTYSTLKVQPAELEDSGVYFCASSQARQGGGYTFGSGTRLTVV.